What follows are 9 T cell receptor beta chains derived from one specimen sequenced in a study of T cell changes during pregnancy in multiple sclerosis (dated 2019 in TCRdb). Libraries were made using the immunoSEQ multiplex PCR assay. The immuneACCESS repertoire file appears here via TCRdb, limited to in-frame rearrangements. These files lack a portion of the clones; in checked studies, under half of the deficit traces to unresolved V genes, and the cause of the others is not known. This sample comprises tens of thousands of clones, over 85% of them detected only once. Roughly 1.7% of the sample is in the top ten clones. The sequencing used peripheral blood, collected after pregnancy. Source of these receptors: a female donor in good health, enrolled as a control in a pregnancy study.

The chain couples TRBV5-4 to TRBJ1-2, with 8 bases that match TRBD1. Germline V gene data show CDR1 as SGHNT and CDR2 as YYREEE (reference sequence). CDR3 length: 14 residues. The J segment lost 3 bases and the V segment lost 9 bases, leaving 10 bases of the junction unmatched. Here the CDR3 DNA reads TGTGCCACCAGACGGACAGGGTCTCACTATGGCTACACCTTC. It encodes CATRRTGSHYGYTF.

The chain uses TRBV7-9 and TRBJ1-5; D is undetermined. This CDR3 comprises 19 residues. Trimming stripped 0 bases from V and 4 bases from J, with 22 bases between. The germline V gene encodes CDR1 SEHNR and CDR2 FQNEAQ (reference sequence). CDR3 sequence: CASSLAKSAQTERNQPQHF. CDR3 in DNA: TGTGCCAGCAGCTTAGCGAAGTCGGCACAGACCGAAAGGAATCAGCCCCAGCATTTT.

This rearrangement joins TRBV6-1 to TRBJ1-1; 12 bases line up with TRBD1. This CDR3 is 16 amino acids long. Germline lookup yields CDR1 MNHNS and CDR2 SASEGT. The J segment lost 4 bases and the V segment lost 4 bases, leaving 7 bases of the junction unmatched. Written as DNA, the CDR3 is TGTGCCAGCAGTGTTGGGGGACAGGGGGCGCGCACTGAAGCTTTCTTT. It encodes CASSVGGQGARTEAFF.

V is TRBV11-2 and J is TRBJ2-5; D may be TRBD2 (6 bases). Trimming took off 5 bases at V and 5 bases at J, with 15 bases between the two ends. Germline assignment: CDR1 SGHAT and CDR2 FQNNGV. This CDR3 is 14 amino acids long. CDR3 bases: TGTGCCAGCAGCCCGCTAGCGATCATGGAGACCCAGTACTTC. This translates into CASSPLAIMETQYF.

The chain links TRBV7-9 to TRBJ1-4; D is possibly TRBD1 (5 bases). CDR3 length equals 15 residues. From germline, CDR1 is SEHNR and CDR2 FQNEAQ (reference sequence). Trimming removed 3 bases from V and 3 bases from J, with 11 bases in between. The CDR3 reads CASSLEGLANEKLFF. CDR3 bases: TGTGCCAGCAGCTTGGAGGGGTTGGCTAATGAAAAACTGTTTTTT.

This sequence joins TRBV6-1 and TRBJ2-1, with a possible D match to TRBD2 (5 bases). Germline CDR1 reads MNHNS; CDR2 reads SASEGT. The CDR3 is 17 residues long. V gave up 2 bases and J gave up 3 bases, with 17 bases separating them. CDR3 region: CASSESRTAGFYNEQFF. The DNA for the CDR3 is TGTGCCAGCAGTGAATCAAGGACGGCGGGCTTCTACAATGAGCAGTTCTTC.

J is TRBJ1-2 and V is TRBV4-2; 11 bases fit TRBD1. This CDR3 contains 16 residues. J was trimmed by 0 bases and V by 4 bases; bases with no gene match: 4. Germline V gene lookup returns CDR1 LGHNA and CDR2 YNFKEQ. The CDR3 DNA sequence: TGTGCCAGCAGCCCGAGGACAGGGGGCTCTAACTATGGCTACACCTTC. It translates to CASSPRTGGSNYGYTF.

CDR3 residues: CASSPGQPYYGYTF. The CDR3 bases are TGTGCCAGCAGTCCGGGACAGCCGTATTATGGCTACACCTTC. The J gene is TRBJ1-2, the V gene TRBV27, with 7 bases aligning to TRBD1. With V trimmed by 5 bases and J by 5 bases, 8 bases remained unmatched. Germline assignment: CDR1 MNHEY and CDR2 SMNVEV (reference sequence). CDR3 length: 14 amino acids.

V gene TRBV25-1 combines with J gene TRBJ2-7; weak D call: TRBD1 (7 bases). Per the germline V gene, CDR1 is MGHDK and CDR2 is SYGVNS. The CDR3 consists of 16 residues. V lost 5 bases, J lost 9 bases, and 26 bases lay in between. In DNA, the CDR3 is TGTGCCAGCAGTCCCCCCCTACAGGGGCGGGGTGGCGGGCAGTACTTC. Residues: CASSPPLQGRGGGQYF.